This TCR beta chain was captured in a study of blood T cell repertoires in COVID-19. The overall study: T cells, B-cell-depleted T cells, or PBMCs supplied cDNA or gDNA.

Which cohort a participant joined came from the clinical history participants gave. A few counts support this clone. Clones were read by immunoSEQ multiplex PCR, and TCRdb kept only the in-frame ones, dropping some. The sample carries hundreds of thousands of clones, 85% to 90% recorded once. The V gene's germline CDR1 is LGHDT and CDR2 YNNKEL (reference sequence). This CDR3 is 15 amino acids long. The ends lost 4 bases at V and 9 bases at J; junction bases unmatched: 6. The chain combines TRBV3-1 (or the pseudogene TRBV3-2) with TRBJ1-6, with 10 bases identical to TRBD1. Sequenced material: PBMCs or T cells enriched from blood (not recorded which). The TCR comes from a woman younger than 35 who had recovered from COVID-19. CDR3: CASSLPGQGISPLHF. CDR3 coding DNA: TGTGCCAGCAGCCTCCCGGGACAGGGGATTTCACCCCTCCACTTT.